This TCR beta chain was sequenced in a study of T cell responses to AZD1222 COVID-19 vaccine. Germline V gene data show CDR1 as SNHLY and CDR2 as FYNNEI. The CDR3 extends over 14 amino acids. Trimming took off 3 bases at V and 5 bases at J, with 13 bases between the two ends. General study findings and limits: The breadth and depth of Spike-specific TCRs increased once two AZD1222 doses had been given.

Sequencing was performed with immunoSEQ multiplex PCR; in TCRdb, only in-frame clones are kept and a portion is missing. The table includes 250,000 to 300,000 clones, around 92% detected once. Regarding this clone: No antigen is known for it.

This TCR derives from an adult who received the AZD1222 COVID-19 vaccine. This sample comprised peripheral blood, obtained 28 days after the second AZD1222 dose. The chain employs TRBV2 and TRBJ1-2; D is perhaps TRBD1 (5 bases). The CDR3 sequence is CASSEWGKGYGYTF. The CDR3 DNA reads as TGTGCCAGCAGTGAGTGGGGAAAGGGGTATGGCTACACCTTC.